This TCR beta chain was retrieved from a study of human T cells and chemical hapten exposure. Study findings and constraints: No alteration of TCRs above 1 in 1000 frequency was seen with DPC sensitization.

Trimming shortened V by 3 bases and J by 1 base, and 1 base separated the two germline ends. Germline CDR1 and CDR2: MGHDK and SYGVNS. The CDR3 is made up of 11 amino acids. As for this clonotype: Antigen unknown.

Source study methods: Between about 23,224 and 750,000 TCRs appeared in each sample, and the median stood at roughly 100,000. One entry per CDR3 protein, called by TCRdb with MiXCR from the RACE reads. TCRdb, not the authors, supplied the V and J calls. The data hold 130,000 or so distinct CDR3 sequences, with about 9% observed a single time. Time point here: healthy volunteer bleed at 2 weeks. Whole blood, unfractionated, served as the material for total RNA extraction. This TCR was sampled from a male donor in good health. Some clones in this sample may be carry-over from other donors' samples. V gene TRBV25-1 combines with J gene TRBJ2-7, with D hard to call. The source material was whole blood. The CDR3 DNA follows: TGTGCCAGCAGTGAGTCCTACGAGCAGTACTTC. The encoded protein is CASSESYEQYF.